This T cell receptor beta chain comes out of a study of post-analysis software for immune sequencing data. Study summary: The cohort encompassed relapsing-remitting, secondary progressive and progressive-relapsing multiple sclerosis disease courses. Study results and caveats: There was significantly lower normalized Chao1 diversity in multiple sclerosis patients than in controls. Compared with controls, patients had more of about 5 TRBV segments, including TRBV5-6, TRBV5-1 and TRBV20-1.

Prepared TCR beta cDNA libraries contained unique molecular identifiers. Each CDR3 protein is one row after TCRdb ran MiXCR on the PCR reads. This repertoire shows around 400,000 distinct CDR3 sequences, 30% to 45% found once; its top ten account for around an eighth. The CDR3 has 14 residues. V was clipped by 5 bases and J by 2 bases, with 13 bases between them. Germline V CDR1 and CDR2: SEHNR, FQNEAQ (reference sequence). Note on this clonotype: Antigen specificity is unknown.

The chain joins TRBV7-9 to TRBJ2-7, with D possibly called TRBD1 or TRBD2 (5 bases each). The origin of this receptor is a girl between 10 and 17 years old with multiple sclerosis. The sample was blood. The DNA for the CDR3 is TGTGCCAGCAGCCCAGGGACGGTCGCCTACGAGCAGTACTTC. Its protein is CASSPGTVAYEQYF. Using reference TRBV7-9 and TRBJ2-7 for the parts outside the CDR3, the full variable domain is DTGVSQNPRHKITKRGQNVTFRCDPISEHNRLYWYRQTLGQGPEFLTYFQNEAQLEKSRLLSDRFSAERPKGSFSTLEIQRTEQGDSAMYLCASSPGTVAYEQYFGPGTRLTVT.